One sample yielded the 27 T cell receptor beta chains listed below, sequenced in a study of T cell clones after liver transplantation. The data were produced by immunoSEQ multiplex PCR, yet TCRdb's version contains in-frame clones alone and is incomplete. This table has approximately 100,000 clones, around 80% appearing once. This specimen was CD4+ T cells from blood, taken approximately 43 months after liver transplant. Receptor source: a human patient who received a liver transplant. Some T cells here may be from the graft donor.

The V gene is TRBV7-8, the J gene TRBJ2-2, with a possible D match to TRBD1 (6 bases). V was cut by 4 bases and J by 6 bases, with 18 bases left in between. The V gene's germline CDR1 is SGHVS and CDR2 FQNEAQ. The CDR3 length is 16 residues. The CDR3 DNA reads as TGTGCCAGCAGCTCAACTCATAGGGGGTCCGCCGGGGAGCTGTTTTTT. As protein: CASSSTHRGSAGELFF. Full variable domain (rest looked up from reference TRBV7-8 and TRBJ2-2): GAGVSQSPRYKVAKRGQDVALRCDPISGHVSLFWYQQALGQGPEFLTYFQNEAQLDKSGLPSDRFFAERPEGSVSTLKIQRTQQEDSAVYLCASSSTHRGSAGELFFGEGSRLTVL.

The chain combines TRBV27 with TRBJ1-2, with 8 positions matching TRBD1. CDR3 length equals 12 residues. J gave up 7 bases and V 3 bases, and 1 base lay outside the gene matches. The V gene's germline CDR1 is MNHEY and CDR2 SMNVEV (reference sequence). The CDR3, as DNA: TGTGCCAGCAGTTTCACAGGGGGTGGCTACACCTTC. Translation: CASSFTGGGYTF.

The J gene is TRBJ2-1, the V gene TRBV7-2, with 8 bases identical to TRBD1. Germline CDR1 reads SGHTA; CDR2 reads FQGNSA. The V gene end was trimmed by 4 bases and the J gene end by 10 bases; junction bases not matched to a gene: 15. This CDR3 has 16 residues. CDR3 loop: CASSSIFSGGAEEQFF. The CDR3 bases are TGTGCCAGCAGCTCGATTTTTTCAGGGGGCGCGGAGGAGCAGTTCTTC.

The chain carries TRBV19 and TRBJ2-6; D uncertain. The germline V gene encodes CDR1 LNHDA and CDR2 SQIVND (reference sequence). V lost 4 bases and J 0 bases, leaving 7 bases between the germline ends. The CDR3 is 15 amino acids. The CDR3: CASSTHSSGANVLTF. Here the CDR3 DNA reads TGTGCCAGTAGTACCCATAGCTCTGGGGCCAACGTCCTGACTTTC.

The J gene is TRBJ2-7, the V gene TRBV27, with 7 nucleotides matching TRBD2. The V gene's germline CDR1 is MNHEY and CDR2 SMNVEV (reference sequence). The CDR3 sequence is 13 residues long. J lost 1 base, V lost 6 bases, and 3 bases had no gene match. The CDR3 coding sequence is TGTGCCAGCAGCCTAGCGGCTTCCTACGAGCAGTACTTC. Its protein product is CASSLAASYEQYF.

The V and J genes are TRBV5-4 and TRBJ2-7; a weak D match, TRBD2 (6 bases). This CDR3 has 15 residues. The V end was cut by 4 bases, the J end by 0 bases, with 14 bases between. CDR1 is SGHNT and CDR2 is YYREEE in the germline V gene (reference sequence). The CDR3 DNA follows: TGTGCCAGCAGCCCAGGTGGGGGGAGCTCCTACGAGCAGTACTTC. It translates to CASSPGGGSSYEQYF.

The gene calls are TRBV28 and TRBJ2-1, with D perhaps TRBD1 (6 bases). V was cut by 0 bases and J by 5 bases, with 11 bases left in between. In germline, CDR1 is MDHEN, CDR2 SYDVKM. CDR3 length: 15 amino acids. The CDR3 DNA reads TGTGCCAGCAGTTTATGGGACAGAGATAACAATGAGCAGTTCTTC. It encodes CASSLWDRDNNEQFF.

This clone was seen a single time. The rearrangement links TRBV27 to TRBJ2-5; D gene unclear. This CDR3 region has 14 residues. Per the germline V gene, CDR1 is MNHEY and CDR2 is SMNVEV (reference sequence). Between the trimmed V and J ends, which lost 2 bases and 2 bases, there was a span of 9 bases. This chain's CDR3 is CASSLLGSQETQYF. CDR3 bases: TGTGCCAGCAGTTTACTGGGAAGTCAAGAGACCCAGTACTTC.

The J gene is TRBJ2-4, the V gene TRBV11-2; no definite D call. The CDR3 contains 15 residues. CDR1 and CDR2 from the germline V gene are SGHAT and FQNNGV. V was trimmed by 8 bases and J by 8 bases, leaving 22 bases between them. CDR3 nucleotides: TGTGCCAGCGTTCCCATTTGGCCAGATTCGGACATTCAGTACTTC. Protein: CASVPIWPDSDIQYF.

The chain employs TRBV15 and TRBJ2-1; tentative D call: TRBD1 (6 bases). Germline-derived CDR1 and CDR2 are LNHNV and YYDKDF (reference sequence). Trimming left V 3 bases short and J 5 bases short, with 14 bases between. CDR3 length equals 15 residues. The CDR3 bases are TGTGCCACCAGCAGGGGGGACACGGGACACAATGAGCAGTTCTTC. Its protein product is CATSRGDTGHNEQFF.

This chain links TRBV4-3 with TRBJ2-7; TRBD1 agrees at 8 bases. CDR3 length: 17 amino acids. Germline V lookup: CDR1 LGHNA, CDR2 YSLEER. Trimming removed 4 bases from V and 6 bases from J; junction bases left unmatched: 17. CDR3 coding DNA: TGCGCCAGCAGCCCCCAAGGTTCTGGGACAGGCGCCGCCGAGCAGTACTTC. Translation: CASSPQGSGTGAAEQYF.

This chain uses TRBV30 with TRBJ2-3; D may be TRBD1 or TRBD2 (5 bases each). This CDR3 has 14 residues. V was shortened by 0 bases and J by 1 base, with 8 bases between the two germline ends. The V gene's germline CDR1 is GTSNPN and CDR2 SVGIG (reference sequence). In nucleotides, the CDR3 is TGTGCCTGGAGTGTAGTGGGGGGCACAGATACGCAGTATTTT. Translated: CAWSVVGGTDTQYF.

This clone appeared a few times. This sequence joins TRBV18 and TRBJ1-5; unclear D gene. The germline V and J ends were trimmed by 2 bases and 7 bases, with 9 bases remaining between them. Germline V gene sequence: CDR1 KGHSH, CDR2 LQKENI. The CDR3 extends over 13 amino acids. CDR3 nucleotides: TGTGCCAGCTCACCAGGGATGAGCCAGCCCCAGCATTTT. Translated, it gives CASSPGMSQPQHF.

This clone was seen more than once but under ten times. The V call is TRBV25-1, the J call TRBJ2-7; possible D gene TRBD2, 5 bases. V was shortened by 4 bases and J by 3 bases, with 7 bases between the two germline ends. Germline CDR1 and CDR2: MGHDK and SYGVNS. This CDR3 has 12 amino acids. The CDR3: CASSARGYEQYF. For the CDR3, the DNA is TGTGCCAGCAGTGCCCGGGGCTACGAGCAGTACTTC.

This clone was detected once. The V gene is TRBV6-5, the J gene TRBJ2-1; D may be TRBD1 or TRBD2 (5 bases each). The CDR3 consists of 13 residues. The V gene's germline CDR1 is MNHEY and CDR2 SVGAGI. Trimming cost V 2 bases and J 8 bases, with 10 bases left between them. CDR3: CASSYVRGYEQFF. The CDR3 nucleotides are TGTGCCAGCAGTTACGTTCGGGGCTATGAGCAGTTCTTC.

The rearrangement uses TRBV27 and TRBJ1-2; D call uncertain. The V end lost 3 bases, the J end lost 6 bases, and 20 bases lay between the germline ends. The CDR3 covers 16 residues. Germline assignment: CDR1 MNHEY and CDR2 SMNVEV (reference sequence). The CDR3 DNA is TGTGCCAGCAGTTTTGGGTTTCAAAGGCGGAGCGATGGCTACACCTTC. Its protein product is CASSFGFQRRSDGYTF.

The chain is built from TRBV4-1 and TRBJ1-5, with 7 bases that match TRBD1. Germline assignment: CDR1 MGHRA and CDR2 YSYEKL. The trim removed 2 bases at V and 0 bases at J, leaving 19 bases unmatched. The CDR3 is made up of 21 amino acids. CDR3 region: CASSQRLLGGDYPNSNQPQHF. In DNA, the CDR3 is TGCGCCAGCAGCCAAAGGCTTTTAGGGGGCGATTATCCTAATAGCAATCAGCCCCAGCATTTT.

This rearrangement joins TRBV6-6 to TRBJ2-1; D could derive from TRBD1 or TRBD2 (6 bases each). The length of the CDR3 is 15 residues. Trimming cost V 8 bases and J 6 bases, with 20 bases left between them. CDR1 is MNHNY, CDR2 SVGAGI, per germline (reference sequence). CDR3 region: CASEGGRSWPNEQFF. CDR3 DNA sequence: TGTGCCAGCGAGGGGGGAAGGAGTTGGCCCAATGAGCAGTTCTTC.

The chain is built from TRBV18 and TRBJ2-7, with TRBD2 matching 7 bases. Trimming at V came to 2 bases and at J to 2 bases, leaving 3 bases not matched to a gene. The length of the CDR3 is 14 residues. Germline values: CDR1 KGHSH, CDR2 LQKENI. CDR3 sequence (DNA): TGTGCCAGCTCACCAGGACTAGGGACCTACGAGCAGTACTTC. This gives the protein CASSPGLGTYEQYF.

The V call is TRBV18, the J call TRBJ2-2, with D possibly matching TRBD2 (6 bases). The CDR3 is made up of 16 amino acids. Germline V gene sequence: CDR1 KGHSH, CDR2 LQKENI. Trimming removed 1 base from V and 4 bases from J, with 13 bases in between. CDR3 nucleotide sequence: TGTGCCAGCTCACCACGGAGGGTTTTGGGCACCGGGGAGCTGTTTTTT. Its protein product is CASSPRRVLGTGELFF.

The chain uses TRBV19 and TRBJ2-5; no firm D call. The V end lost 5 bases, the J end lost 3 bases, and 13 bases lay between the germline ends. Germline CDR1 LNHDA, CDR2 SQIVND (reference sequence). This CDR3 spans 14 amino acids. The CDR3 DNA reads as TGTGCCAGTAGTGAGTTAGGACGGGAAGAGACCCAGTACTTC. This encodes CASSELGREETQYF. Full variable domain (outside the CDR3, taken from reference TRBV19 and TRBJ2-5): DGGITQSPKYLFRKEGQNVTLSCEQNLNHDAMYWYRQDPGQGLRLIYYSQIVNDFQKGDIAEGYSVSREKKESFPLTVTSAQKNPTAFYLCASSELGREETQYFGPGTRLLVL.

The gene calls are TRBV7-2 and TRBJ2-7; 9 positions agree with TRBD1. V trimming: 6 bases; J trimming: 3 bases; junction bases outside the gene matches: 12. The germline CDR1 and CDR2 sequences are SGHTA and FQGNSA. CDR3 length equals 16 residues. The DNA for the CDR3 is TGTGCCAGCAGTCACTACCGGGACAGGGTAAACTACGAGCAGTACTTC. Its protein is CASSHYRDRVNYEQYF.

The chain recombines TRBV6-5 with TRBJ2-3; D is undetermined. Per germline, CDR1 MNHEY and CDR2 SVGAGI. V was clipped by 6 bases and J by 8 bases, with 15 bases between them. This CDR3 has 13 residues. The CDR3 nucleotides read TGTGCCAGCAGCCCCATCCAACCCGGTACGCAGTATTTT. It specifies CASSPIQPGTQYF.

This clone was seen more than once but under ten times. The rearrangement joins TRBV18 to TRBJ2-5; D ambiguous. This CDR3 is 13 amino acids long. The germline V gene encodes CDR1 KGHSH and CDR2 LQKENI. V was clipped by 2 bases and J by 5 bases, with 9 bases between them. The CDR3: CASSPNLGETQYF. The CDR3 DNA sequence: TGTGCCAGCTCACCAAACCTCGGTGAGACCCAGTACTTC.

The CDR3 sequence is CASSSSGGGQETQYF. The CDR3 DNA follows: TGTGCCAGCAGCTCCTCGGGTGGGGGCCAAGAGACCCAGTACTTC. The V call is TRBV7-7, the J call TRBJ2-5; D may correspond to TRBD1 or TRBD2 (5 bases each). Looked up from germline, CDR1 is SSHAT and CDR2 is FNYEAQ (reference sequence). Trimming removed 4 bases from V and 1 base from J, with 13 bases in between. The CDR3 length is 15 residues. Filled out from reference TRBV7-7 and TRBJ2-5, the complete variable domain reads GAGVSQSPRYKVTKRGQDVTLRCDPISSHATLYWYQQALGQGPEFLTYFNYEAQPDKSGLPSDRFSAERPEGSISTLTIQRTEQRDSAMYRCASSSSGGGQETQYFGPGTRLLVL.

The CDR3 here is CASSLKGEGSSYNSPLHF. The CDR3 region has the DNA TGTGCCAGCAGCCTCAAGGGGGAGGGTAGCTCCTATAATTCACCCCTCCACTTT. The chain couples TRBV5-8 to TRBJ1-6; the D gene is possibly TRBD1 (6 bases). The CDR3 length is 18 residues. Germline loops: CDR1 SGHTS, CDR2 YDEGEE. V was shortened by 4 bases and J by 0 bases, with 17 bases between the two germline ends.

The chain couples TRBV28 to TRBJ1-2; D remains unclear. The V and J ends lost 1 base and 5 bases respectively, with 23 bases between them. This CDR3 has 18 amino acids. Germline CDR1 reads MDHEN; CDR2 reads SYDVKM. In nucleotides, the CDR3 is TGTGCCAGCAGTTTATTTTCGGGGTTGGAACATTGGAGATATGGCTACACCTTC. As protein: CASSLFSGLEHWRYGYTF.